This T cell receptor (beta chain) came from a study of beta chain features in type 1 diabetes. Study background: Cell yields, age and gender were similar between patients and healthy donors.

Purity (above 95%) was reached by all sorted populations. What was sequenced were expressed TCRB transcripts, since all of the isolated RNA had been reverse transcribed. Some clones are missing from TCRdb's copy, which holds only in-frame ones; the method was immunoSEQ multiplex PCR. The sample contains some 660,000 clones, about 14% of which appear only once. This clone was seen only a few times. What it recognizes is unknown. General study points: Here, the possible influence of HLA type (on TCRB rearrangement) remained unresolved. High TCR expression in some cells could lead to their over-representation in cDNA sequencing. Shortening that was moderate but significant affected the TCRB CDR3s of Type 1 diabetes patients in all four CD4+ subsets.

Trimming left V 1 base short and J 4 bases short, with 5 bases between. There are 12 residues in the CDR3. CDR1 and CDR2 (germline): MNHNS, SASEGT. The TCR comes from a man between 18 and 35 years old with type 1 diabetes. Sequenced: naive CD4+ T cells from blood. V and J are TRBV6-1 and TRBJ2-7; D ambiguous. The CDR3 here is CASSEGRYEQYF. The CDR3 bases are TGTGCCAGCAGTGAAGGGAGATACGAGCAGTACTTC.